This T cell receptor beta chain is drawn from a study of blood T cell repertoires in COVID-19. Study-level information: The study drew acute and convalescent COVID-19 samples from the United States, Italy and Spain.

The V gene lost 3 bases and the J gene lost 2 bases, with 8 bases spanning the gap. The germline V gene has CDR1 SGHTA and CDR2 FQGNSA. The CDR3 has 14 amino acids. In the original workflow: The authors estimated nucleated cell counts from reference gene primer amplification. The method was immunoSEQ multiplex PCR; TCRdb's version includes in-frame clones alone and lacks a portion of them. The V and J calls and clone size are taken from that table; D and trimming were inferred from the DNA. The table has over 60,000 clones, roughly 86% seen once. The gene calls are TRBV7-2 and TRBJ1-3; D unclear. Material: peripheral blood. This clonotype was obtained from a woman aged 60-75 years with acute or convalescent COVID-19. The CDR3 nucleotides read TGTGCCAGCAGCTTGTTAGCCCCTGGAAACACCATATATTTT. Its protein product is CASSLLAPGNTIYF.